The 27 T cell receptor beta chains given below trace back to one sample, sequenced in a study of breast tumors, draining lymph nodes, adjacent tissues. TCRdb ran MiXCR on the multiplex PCR reads and lists one entry per CDR3 protein. Here the sample spans about 230,000 distinct CDR3 sequences, 32% being singletons. Axillary draining lymph nodes of breast cancer patients supplied the node samples. The sample was axillary lymph node tissue. These receptors originate from a female donor with breast cancer. Some clones in this sample may be carry-over from other donors' samples.

For this clonotype: This may be a read error: a much more frequent sequence differs by one nucleotide. The conserved closing phenylalanine or tryptophan is absent in this CDR3, likely reflecting a read error. The chain uses TRBV12-5 and TRBJ1-2; maybe TRBD1 (5 bases). The V and J ends lost 6 bases and 4 bases respectively, with 12 bases between them. CDR3 size: 13 residues. Germline V gives CDR1 LGHNT, CDR2 FRNRAP. CDR3 protein: CASGNTGLYGYTL. The CDR3 DNA follows: TGTGCTAGTGGGAACACGGGACTCTATGGCTACACCCTC.

This clonotype was detected many times. The chain links TRBV6-2 or TRBV6-3 to TRBJ2-3; 8 nucleotides agree with TRBD2. V lost 7 bases, J lost 1 base, and 10 bases stayed unmatched. This CDR3 region has 16 residues. CDR1 and CDR2 from the germline V gene are MNHEY and SVGEGT. CDR3 DNA: TGTGCCAGCATCCCGGGACTAGGATCTGGCACAGATACGCAGTATTTT. Its protein is CASIPGLGSGTDTQYF.

Only one count was recorded for this clonotype. Since no conserved phenylalanine or tryptophan closes the CDR3, a read error is the likely cause. The rearrangement uses TRBV4-1 and TRBJ2-3; D unresolved. Germline V CDR1 and CDR2: MGHRA, YSYEKL. The CDR3 totals 16 residues. As DNA, the CDR3 is TGCGTCAGCAGCCAAGGACGACTGACACAAAAAGATACGCAGTATTCT. Its translation is CVSSQGRLTQKDTQYS.

At least ten counts were recorded for this clonotype. The chain has TRBV24-1 and TRBJ2-3; 11 nucleotides agree with TRBD2. Germline V gene data show CDR1 as KGHDR and CDR2 as SFDVKD. The CDR3 has 17 residues. V was clipped by 3 bases and J by 3 bases; unmatched bases: 7. The CDR3 region is CATSDPTSGIFTDTQYF. Written as DNA, the CDR3 is TGTGCCACCAGTGATCCGACTAGCGGGATTTTTACAGATACGCAGTATTTT.

The chain has TRBV11-3 and TRBJ1-1; D not certain. The CDR3 has 12 residues. V dropped 5 bases and J dropped 3 bases, with 7 bases sitting between them. Germline assignment: CDR1 SGHNT and CDR2 YENEEA. The CDR3 bases are TGTGCCAGCAGCCCAGAGTACACTGAAGCTTTCTTT. The encoded protein is CASSPEYTEAFF.

Note on this clonotype: This may be a read error: a much more frequent sequence differs by one nucleotide. The chain couples TRBV5-1 to TRBJ2-5; D is uncertain. Germline lookup yields CDR1 SGHRS and CDR2 YFSETQ. Deletions cut 4 bases from V and 5 bases from J, with 15 bases between. CDR3 length: 14 amino acids. The DNA for the CDR3 is TGCGCCAGCAGCCCCCAATGGGCGGCGGAGACCCAGTACTTC. As protein: CASSPQWAAETQYF.

This clonotype was seen just once. The V call is TRBV20-1, the J call TRBJ2-5; 9 bases line up with TRBD2. The closer fit of TRBJ2-7 to the DNA end suggests the J call may be wrong. This CDR3 comprises 16 residues. Germline V lookup: CDR1 DFQATT, CDR2 SNEGSKA (reference sequence). CDR3 in DNA: TGCAGTGCTAGACCCTGGCGGGAGGGCCCGTCCTACGAGCAGTACTTC. Translation gives CSARPWREGPSYEQYF.

The sample holds many counts of this clonotype. The CDR3 loop reads CASSQNTGELFF. CDR3 sequence (DNA): TGTGCCAGCAGCCAGAACACCGGGGAGCTGTTTTTT. The rearrangement links TRBV9 to TRBJ2-2; D is undetermined. The CDR3 contains 12 residues. Trimming removed 4 bases from V and 1 base from J, with 2 bases in between. Germline V gene lookup returns CDR1 SGDLS and CDR2 YYNGEE. The full variable domain, rest sourced from reference TRBV9 and TRBJ2-2, is DSGVTQTPKHLITATGQRVTLRCSPRSGDLSVYWYQQSLDQGLQFLIQYYNGEERAKGNILERFSAQQFPDLHSELNLSSLELGDSALYFCASSQNTGELFFGEGSRLTVL.

The genes are TRBV29-1 and TRBJ1-2, with 11 bases fitting TRBD1. This CDR3 has 14 residues. Germline CDR1 is SQVTM and CDR2 is ANQGSEA. In DNA, the CDR3 is TGCAGTCTCCTCGCCGGACAGGGGGCGGGTGGCTACACCTTC. Its protein is CSLLAGQGAGGYTF.

In its sample, this clonotype was seen many times. V and J are TRBV29-1 and TRBJ2-1; the match to TRBD2 covers 13 bases. V trimming: 7 bases; J trimming: 10 bases; junction bases outside the gene matches: 4. Germline assignment: CDR1 SQVTM and CDR2 ANQGSEA. This CDR3 spans 12 amino acids. Here the CDR3 reads CSAGTSGNEQFF. The CDR3 bases are TGCAGCGCCGGGACTAGCGGGAACGAGCAGTTCTTC.

This clonotype occurred many times. The rearrangement joins TRBV3-1 to TRBJ2-5, with 8 bases fitting TRBD1. CDR3 length: 15 residues. From germline, CDR1 is LGHDT and CDR2 YNNKEL (reference sequence). The V and J ends lost 1 base and 5 bases, in that order; junction bases with no gene match: 6. CDR3 bases: TGTGCCAGCAGCCAAGGTTCAGGGGGCCACGAGACCCAGTACTTC. Translating it yields CASSQGSGGHETQYF.

This chain uses TRBV7-9 with TRBJ2-6; D remains ambiguous. Germline V gene data show CDR1 as SEHNR and CDR2 as FQNEAQ (reference sequence). Trimming took 1 base from V and 1 from J, leaving 11 bases between them. The CDR3 consists of 17 residues. The CDR3 sequence is CASSLGALSSGANVLTF. The CDR3 DNA reads TGTGCCAGCAGCTTAGGGGCTCTGTCTTCTGGGGCCAACGTCCTGACTTTC. Variable domain in full (rest from reference TRBV7-9 and TRBJ2-6): DTGVSQNPRHKITKRGQNVTFRCDPISEHNRLYWYRQTLGQGPEFLTYFQNEAQLEKSRLLSDRFSAERPKGSFSTLEIQRTEQGDSAMYLCASSLGALSSGANVLTFGAGSRLTVL.

Ten or more counts support this clonotype. The V and J genes are TRBV6-1 and TRBJ2-5; D is unclear. Deletions cut 7 bases from V and 5 bases from J, with 11 bases between. Germline V gene data show CDR1 as MNHNS and CDR2 as SASEGT. This CDR3 has 12 residues. CDR3 in DNA: TGTGCCAGCACGGAATTGGGGGAGACCCAGTACTTC. Translation: CASTELGETQYF.

The genes are TRBV7-9 and TRBJ2-5, with a weak D call TRBD1 (5 bases). V dropped 3 bases and J dropped 2 bases, with 10 bases sitting between them. The germline CDR1 and CDR2 sequences are SEHNR and FQNEAQ (reference sequence). This CDR3 comprises 14 residues. Here the CDR3 DNA reads TGTGCCAGCAGCTTGGCAGGGAAGCAAGAGACCCAGTACTTC. Its translation is CASSLAGKQETQYF. Full variable domain (outside the CDR3, taken from reference TRBV7-9 and TRBJ2-5): DTGVSQNPRHKITKRGQNVTFRCDPISEHNRLYWYRQTLGQGPEFLTYFQNEAQLEKSRLLSDRFSAERPKGSFSTLEIQRTEQGDSAMYLCASSLAGKQETQYFGPGTRLLVL.

This clonotype has ten or more counts. The chain links TRBV20-1 to TRBJ1-4; 8 bases fit TRBD1. J was trimmed by 10 bases and V by 5 bases; bases with no gene match: 9. The CDR3 spans 13 residues. Looked up from germline, CDR1 is DFQATT and CDR2 is SNEGSKA (reference sequence). CDR3 sequence: CSAEDRAGGKLFF. The CDR3 DNA reads as TGCAGTGCTGAGGACAGGGCGGGCGGAAAACTGTTTTTT.

This clonotype showed up many times. The chain has TRBV24-1 and TRBJ2-7; TRBD1 aligns across 9 bases. Per the germline V gene, CDR1 is KGHDR and CDR2 is SFDVKD. The CDR3 extends over 16 amino acids. The V and J ends lost 6 bases and 4 bases, in that order; junction bases with no gene match: 12. The CDR3 nucleotides are TGTGCCACCAGTAGGGCCGGGACAGGGAGTGAATACGAGCAGTACTTC. It encodes CATSRAGTGSEYEQYF.

Comment on this clonotype: A much larger clone differs by one base, so this may be a read error. The missing conserved phenylalanine or tryptophan at the end of this CDR3 makes a read error likely. V and J are TRBV14 and TRBJ2-1; D is undetermined. Trimming stripped 0 bases from V and 8 bases from J, with 8 bases between. This CDR3 contains 13 residues. Germline-derived CDR1 and CDR2 are SGHDN and FVKESK. The CDR3 nucleotides are TGTGCCAGCAGCCAAGAAATATGGTATGAGCAGTTCTCC. This sequence encodes CASSQEIWYEQFS.

Notes on this clonotype: This may stem from a read error, because a much larger clone lies one nucleotide away. V gene TRBV4-2 combines with J gene TRBJ2-4; D perhaps matches TRBD2 (5 bases). Germline V gene data show CDR1 as LGHNA and CDR2 as YNFKEQ. This CDR3 has 13 residues. V shed 1 base and J shed 8 bases, with 9 bases lying between them. CDR3 protein: CASSQGGYDIQYF. As DNA, the CDR3 is TGTGCCAGCAGCCAAGGCGGGTATGACATTCAGTACTTC.

This clonotype was recorded at least ten times. The junction departs from the called germline gene at one end, perhaps through a read error. V gene TRBV6-5 combines with J gene TRBJ1-6; a weak D match, TRBD1 (5 bases). CDR3 size: 16 residues. CDR1 MNHEY and CDR2 SVGAGI come from the germline V gene. This CDR3 reads CASSHSGGAFNSPLHF. For the CDR3, the DNA is TGTGCCAGCAGTCACTCCGGAGGGGCGTTTAATTCACCCCTCCACTTT.

This clonotype has at least ten counts. V and J are TRBV20-1 and TRBJ2-3, with 10 bases matching TRBD2. The germline gives CDR1 DFQATT, CDR2 SNEGSKA (reference sequence). J lost 6 bases, V lost 3 bases, and 9 bases had no gene match. The CDR3 sequence is 15 residues long. CDR3 residues: CSARPSGSIFDTQYF. In nucleotides, the CDR3 is TGCAGTGCTAGGCCTAGCGGGAGTATATTTGATACGCAGTATTTT.

This chain links TRBV11-2 with TRBJ2-3; TRBD1 might be the D (7 bases). Germline CDR1 is SGHAT and CDR2 is FQNNGV. The CDR3 covers 15 residues. V lost 5 bases and J 10 bases, leaving 22 bases between the germline ends. CDR3 bases: TGTGCCAGCAGCCCAGGGGGGCAGACCGGTTCCTCGCAGTATTTT. Protein: CASSPGGQTGSSQYF.

Concerning this clonotype: The CDR3 does not close with the conserved phenylalanine or tryptophan, likely indicating a read error. V and J are TRBV5-5 and TRBJ1-2; D not resolved. CDR3 size: 14 residues. The ends were cut back, 3 bases at V and 11 bases at J, with 20 bases in the middle. CDR1 is SGHKS and CDR2 is YYEKEE in the germline V gene (reference sequence). Here the CDR3 reads CASSSPPIRGRYTS. The CDR3 DNA is TGTGCCAGCAGCTCCCCGCCCATACGGGGTCGGTACACCTCC.

There are many counts of this clonotype. The chain links TRBV7-9 to TRBJ2-5, with D possibly TRBD1 on 6 matching bases. Germline CDR1 SEHNR, CDR2 FQNEAQ (reference sequence). This CDR3 spans 14 amino acids. V was shortened by 1 base and J by 2 bases, with 8 bases between the two germline ends. The CDR3 coding sequence is TGTGCCAGCAGCTTAGGGACAGCTCAAGAGACCCAGTACTTC. Translated, it gives CASSLGTAQETQYF.

Regarding this clonotype: A much larger clone sits a single nucleotide away, making a read error possible. The CDR3 loop is CASSGGLAGRTDTPYF. Written as DNA, the CDR3 is TGTGCCAGTAGTGGGGGACTAGCGGGTCGCACAGATACGCCGTATTTT. This chain uses TRBV19 with TRBJ2-3, with 12 nucleotides matching TRBD2. Germline lookup yields CDR1 LNHDA and CDR2 SQIVND (reference sequence). This CDR3 comprises 16 residues.

This clonotype was seen at least ten times. This chain links TRBV9 with TRBJ2-5; D is undetermined. V was shortened by 3 bases and J by 2 bases, with 5 bases between the two germline ends. The CDR3 runs to 12 residues. The V gene's germline CDR1 is SGDLS and CDR2 YYNGEE. The CDR3 DNA is TGTGCCAGCAGCGCAGATCAAGAGACCCAGTACTTC. Translating gives CASSADQETQYF. Filled out from reference TRBV9 and TRBJ2-5, the complete variable domain reads DSGVTQTPKHLITATGQRVTLRCSPRSGDLSVYWYQQSLDQGLQFLIQYYNGEERAKGNILERFSAQQFPDLHSELNLSSLELGDSALYFCASSADQETQYFGPGTRLLVL.

The genes are TRBV10-3 and TRBJ1-4; weak D call: TRBD1 (5 bases). Trimming left V 7 bases short and J 5 bases short, with 23 bases between. The CDR3 spans 17 residues. Germline V lookup: CDR1 ENHRY, CDR2 SYGVKD. CDR3 residues: CAIISVAGRGGNEKLFF. Here the CDR3 DNA reads TGTGCCATCATTAGTGTTGCAGGCCGGGGGGGGAATGAAAAACTGTTTTTT.

The CDR3 DNA reads as TGTGCCAGCAGAGGGACAGGGGACACTGAAGCTTTCTTT. This encodes CASRGTGDTEAFF. This chain uses TRBV28 with TRBJ1-1; 10 bases are a match to TRBD1. Germline CDR1 and CDR2: MDHEN and SYDVKM. The CDR3 is 13 residues long. The junction had 1 base not matched to a gene; V was cut back by 6 bases and J by 3 bases.